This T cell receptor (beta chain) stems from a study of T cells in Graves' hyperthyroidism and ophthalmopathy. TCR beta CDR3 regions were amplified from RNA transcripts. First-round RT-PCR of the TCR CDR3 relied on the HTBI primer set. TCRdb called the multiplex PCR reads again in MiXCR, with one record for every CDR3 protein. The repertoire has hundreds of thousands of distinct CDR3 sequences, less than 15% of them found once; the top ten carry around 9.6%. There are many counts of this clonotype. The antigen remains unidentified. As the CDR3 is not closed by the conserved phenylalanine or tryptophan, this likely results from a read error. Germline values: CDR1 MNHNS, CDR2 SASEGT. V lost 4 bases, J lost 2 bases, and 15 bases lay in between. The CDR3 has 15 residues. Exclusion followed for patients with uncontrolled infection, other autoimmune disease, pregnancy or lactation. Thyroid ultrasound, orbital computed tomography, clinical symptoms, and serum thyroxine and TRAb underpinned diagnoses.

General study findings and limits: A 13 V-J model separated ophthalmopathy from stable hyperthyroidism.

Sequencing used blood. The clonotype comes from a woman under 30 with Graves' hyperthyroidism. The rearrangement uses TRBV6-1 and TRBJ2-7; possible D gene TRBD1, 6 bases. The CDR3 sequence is CASSGDSAGAYEQYS. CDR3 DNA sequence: TGTGCCAGCAGTGGCGACAGCGCAGGGGCCTACGAGCAGTACTCC.